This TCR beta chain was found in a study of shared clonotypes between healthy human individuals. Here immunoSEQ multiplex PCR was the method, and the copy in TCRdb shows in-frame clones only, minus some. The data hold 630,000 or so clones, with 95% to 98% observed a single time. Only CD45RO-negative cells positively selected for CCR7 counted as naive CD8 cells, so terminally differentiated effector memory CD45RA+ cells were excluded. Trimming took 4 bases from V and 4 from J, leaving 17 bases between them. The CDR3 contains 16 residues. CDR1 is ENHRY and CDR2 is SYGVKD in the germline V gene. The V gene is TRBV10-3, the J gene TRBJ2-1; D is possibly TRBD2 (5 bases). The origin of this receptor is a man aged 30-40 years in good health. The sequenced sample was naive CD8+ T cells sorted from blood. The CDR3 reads CAISVRVGEEYNEQFF. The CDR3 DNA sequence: TGTGCCATCAGTGTACGCGTCGGGGAAGAATACAATGAGCAGTTCTTC.